This record concerns one T cell receptor beta chain sequence. The PCR had 60 Vbeta and 13 Jbeta primers. Libraries were prepared by immunoSEQ multiplex PCR; TCRdb keeps only in-frame clonotypes and omits some of them. The sample gives some 170,000 clones, about 80% of which show up once; roughly 10% is in the top ten. J lost 4 bases, V lost 0 bases, and 15 bases had no gene match. CDR3 length: 20 residues. Germline assignment: CDR1 SGHNT and CDR2 YENEEA. This specimen belongs to a study of cytomegalovirus exposure and HLA in healthy donors. Across the whole study: A previous analysis identified 90 million to 140 million unique TCR beta sequences derived from about 180 million T cells.

The material sequenced was PBMCs. The sequence was collected from a man aged 18 to 30 in good health and CMV-seropositive. The chain uses TRBV11-3 and TRBJ1-6; 7 nucleotides match TRBD1. Written as DNA, the CDR3 is TGTGCCAGCAGCTTAGAAAGGAATCGGACAGGTAGGAAGTATAATTCACCCCTCCACTTT. It specifies CASSLERNRTGRKYNSPLHF.